Below, 26 T cell receptor beta chains from the same sample are listed, as sequenced in a study of neurological immune-mediated disorders. TCRdb reprocessed the 5' RACE reads via MiXCR and lists one record per CDR3 protein. The table includes tens of thousands of distinct CDR3 sequences, about 2.5% detected once. The sample comprised PBMCs. Receptors were obtained from a man in his forties or fifties with multiple sclerosis.

This clonotype was seen ten or more times. The chain employs TRBV20-1 and TRBJ2-5, with TRBD2 matching 7 bases. Germline loops: CDR1 DFQATT, CDR2 SNEGSKA (reference sequence). The CDR3 consists of 20 residues. The V segment lost 3 bases and the J segment 1 base; nucleotides outside the gene matches: 23. DNA of the CDR3: TGCAGTGCTAGTAGCCTCCGTCGGGCCAGCGGGGTTAAGGCCCAAGAGACCCAGTACTTC. Translation gives CSASSLRRASGVKAQETQYF.

This clonotype was seen only a few times. The chain links TRBV28 to TRBJ1-4, with 9 nucleotides matching TRBD1. V trimming: 8 bases; J trimming: 2 bases; junction bases outside the gene matches: 9. Germline V gene sequence: CDR1 MDHEN, CDR2 SYDVKM. The CDR3 runs 16 residues. CDR3: CASGMDRGTTNEKLFF. The CDR3 DNA is TGTGCCAGCGGAATGGACAGGGGAACGACTAATGAAAAACTGTTTTTT.

This clonotype appeared many times. The CDR3 reads CASRSGASGGSYNEQFF. In DNA form, the CDR3 reads TGCGCCAGCAGGTCAGGAGCTAGCGGGGGATCCTACAATGAGCAGTTCTTC. The rearrangement joins TRBV5-1 to TRBJ2-1; 10 nucleotides agree with TRBD2. The CDR3 loop spans 17 amino acids. Trimming took 5 bases from V and 1 from J; bases not matched to a gene: 9. Germline lookup yields CDR1 SGHRS and CDR2 YFSETQ.

This clonotype has ten or more counts. The rearrangement links TRBV18 to TRBJ2-1; 9 positions agree with TRBD1. This CDR3 has 15 residues. Looked up from germline, CDR1 is KGHSH and CDR2 is LQKENI. Trimming took 1 base from V and 9 from J; bases not matched to a gene: 7. The CDR3, as DNA: TGTGCCAGCTCACCACTTAACAGGGGGCGGGCTGAGCAGTTCTTC. This sequence encodes CASSPLNRGRAEQFF.

This clonotype was seen many times. The chain links TRBV5-1 to TRBJ2-2, with 11 nucleotides matching TRBD1. CDR1 and CDR2 (germline): SGHRS, YFSETQ. CDR3 length: 15 amino acids. The J segment lost 6 bases and the V segment lost 8 bases, leaving 9 bases of the junction unmatched. CDR3 amino acids: CASSRGQGASGELFF. The CDR3 nucleotides are TGCGCCAGTTCTCGCGGACAGGGGGCGTCCGGGGAGCTGTTTTTT. Full variable domain (remainder filled in from reference TRBV5-1 and TRBJ2-2): KAGVTQTPRYLIKTRGQQVTLSCSPISGHRSVSWYQQTPGQGLQFLFEYFSETQRNKGNFPGRFSGRQFSNSRSEMNVSTLELGDSALYLCASSRGQGASGELFFGEGSRLTVL.

This clonotype appeared many times. The V and J genes are TRBV29-1 and TRBJ1-1; D perhaps matches TRBD1 (5 bases). V dropped 2 bases and J dropped 4 bases, with 14 bases sitting between them. This CDR3 spans 14 amino acids. Germline CDR1 reads SQVTM; CDR2 reads ANQGSEA. CDR3 protein: CSVEWTFGGTEAFF. CDR3 sequence (DNA): TGCAGCGTTGAATGGACATTTGGGGGCACTGAAGCTTTCTTT. Full variable domain (remainder filled in from reference TRBV29-1 and TRBJ1-1): SAVISQKPSRDICQRGTSLTIQCQVDSQVTMMFWYRQQPGQSLTLIATANQGSEATYESGFVIDKFPISRPNLTFSTLTVSNMSPEDSSIYLCSVEWTFGGTEAFFGQGTRLTVV.

Many counts were recorded for this clonotype. The chain recombines TRBV18 with TRBJ2-1; TRBD1 agrees at 9 bases. Germline V CDR1 and CDR2: KGHSH, LQKENI. The CDR3 has 15 amino acids. The V segment lost 6 bases and the J segment 4 bases; nucleotides outside the gene matches: 7. The CDR3 region has the DNA TGTGCCAGCTCTTCCCGGGACAGGGTATACAATGAGCAGTTCTTC. Translating it yields CASSSRDRVYNEQFF.

The sample holds many counts of this clonotype. The J gene is TRBJ2-2, the V gene TRBV29-1, with D possibly being TRBD2 (6 bases). The V end was cut by 4 bases, the J end by 4 bases, with 7 bases between. The germline CDR1 and CDR2 sequences are SQVTM and ANQGSEA. The CDR3 is 12 residues long. The DNA for the CDR3 is TGCAGCGTTGCGGGGGTCACCGGGGAGCTGTTTTTT. Amino acid sequence: CSVAGVTGELFF.

The table lists this clonotype with many counts. The chain recombines TRBV5-1 with TRBJ2-3; D is perhaps TRBD2 (6 bases). The CDR3 has 17 amino acids. The germline V and J ends were trimmed by 0 bases and 2 bases, with 16 bases remaining between them. The germline CDR1 and CDR2 sequences are SGHRS and YFSETQ. The CDR3 DNA reads TGCGCCAGCAGCTTGGGGGTTGGACTACCGAACACAGATACGCAGTATTTT. Translated: CASSLGVGLPNTDTQYF.

This clonotype showed up many times. This chain uses TRBV5-6 with TRBJ1-1, with 12 bases identical to TRBD1. The CDR3 loop spans 15 amino acids. V was pared by 3 bases and J by 5 bases, with 5 bases of the junction left unmatched. Germline V CDR1 and CDR2: SGHDT, YYEEEE. CDR3 sequence reads: CASSWGTGGGTEAFF. CDR3 bases: TGTGCCAGCAGCTGGGGGACAGGGGGCGGAACTGAAGCTTTCTTT. Together with reference TRBV5-6 and TRBJ1-1, the CDR3 gives the full variable domain: DAGVTQSPTHLIKTRGQQVTLRCSPKSGHDTVSWYQQALGQGPQFIFQYYEEEERQRGNFPDRFSGHQFPNYSSELNVNALLLGDSALYLCASSWGTGGGTEAFFGQGTRLTVV.

This clonotype has at least ten counts. The J gene is TRBJ2-3, the V gene TRBV5-1, with TRBD2 matching over 9 bases. This CDR3 comprises 17 residues. Trimming removed 0 bases from V and 2 bases from J; junction bases left unmatched: 7. CDR1 and CDR2 (germline): SGHRS, YFSETQ. Here the CDR3 DNA reads TGCGCCAGCAGCTTGGCCGAGCTAGCGGGGACCACAGATACGCAGTATTTT. Protein product: CASSLAELAGTTDTQYF. The full variable domain, its missing parts supplied by reference TRBV5-1 and TRBJ2-3, is KAGVTQTPRYLIKTRGQQVTLSCSPISGHRSVSWYQQTPGQGLQFLFEYFSETQRNKGNFPGRFSGRQFSNSRSEMNVSTLELGDSALYLCASSLAELAGTTDTQYFGPGTRLTVL.

This clonotype has a count of ten or more. CDR3 in DNA: TGTGCCAGCAGCTTATGGGACGTCTCCTACGAGCAGTACTTC. The encoded protein is CASSLWDVSYEQYF. This chain uses TRBV7-9 with TRBJ2-7; D could derive from TRBD1 or TRBD2 (5 bases each). Per germline, CDR1 SEHNR and CDR2 FQNEAQ (reference sequence). The CDR3 is made up of 14 amino acids. Trimming took 2 bases from V and 0 from J, leaving 8 bases between them.

This clonotype was observed many times. This chain links TRBV20-1 with TRBJ1-4; perhaps TRBD1 as D (5 bases). CDR3 length: 15 amino acids. Germline V gives CDR1 DFQATT, CDR2 SNEGSKA (reference sequence). Deletions cut 3 bases from V and 8 bases from J, with 19 bases between. The chain's CDR3 is CSASAPEGRGEKLFF. CDR3 DNA sequence: TGCAGTGCTAGTGCCCCCGAGGGAAGGGGCGAAAAACTGTTTTTT.

This clonotype was seen more than once but under ten times. The chain combines TRBV12-3 or TRBV12-4 with TRBJ1-6; the D gene is possibly TRBD1 (5 bases). The CDR3 covers 15 residues. The ends were cut back, 1 base at V and 7 bases at J, with 11 bases in the middle. In DNA form, the CDR3 reads TGTGCCAGCAGTTTAGGCGGGACGGTGAATTCACCCCTCCACTTT. Translated: CASSLGGTVNSPLHF.

This clonotype was detected many times. V and J are TRBV7-8 and TRBJ1-5; D may be TRBD1 (5 bases). This CDR3 region has 15 residues. Trimming pared 5 bases from V and 5 bases from J, leaving 16 bases between. Germline V lookup: CDR1 SGHVS, CDR2 FQNEAQ. CDR3 loop: CASSPPAGTDQPQHF. The CDR3 nucleotides read TGTGCCAGCAGCCCACCCGCGGGGACGGATCAGCCCCAGCATTTT.

This clonotype was recorded at least ten times. The chain employs TRBV5-1 and TRBJ1-1; D may be TRBD1 (5 bases). The V gene's germline CDR1 is SGHRS and CDR2 YFSETQ. Trimming took off 5 bases at V and 3 bases at J, with 11 bases between the two ends. The length of the CDR3 is 13 residues. This CDR3 reads CASREDSHTEAFF. In DNA, the CDR3 is TGCGCCAGCAGGGAAGACAGCCACACTGAAGCTTTCTTT.

At least ten counts were recorded for this clonotype. This sequence joins TRBV7-8 and TRBJ2-7; D unresolved. Germline-derived CDR1 and CDR2 are SGHVS and FQNEAQ. V lost 5 bases to trimming and J lost 0 bases, with 11 bases between them. The CDR3 has 14 amino acids. CDR3: CASSPNRASYEQYF. DNA for the CDR3: TGTGCCAGCAGCCCCAACAGAGCCTCCTACGAGCAGTACTTC. The variable domain in full, completed from reference TRBV7-8 and TRBJ2-7, reads GAGVSQSPRYKVAKRGQDVALRCDPISGHVSLFWYQQALGQGPEFLTYFQNEAQLDKSGLPSDRFFAERPEGSVSTLKIQRTQQEDSAVYLCASSPNRASYEQYFGPGTRLTVT.

This clonotype came up many times. This chain uses TRBV12-3 or TRBV12-4 with TRBJ2-1; D uncertain. CDR3 length: 15 residues. Trimming pared 7 bases from V and 4 bases from J, leaving 17 bases between. CDR3: CASTRAMGAYNEQFF. CDR3 nucleotide sequence: TGTGCCAGCACCCGAGCGATGGGTGCTTACAATGAGCAGTTCTTC.

This clonotype was detected only a few times. The genes are TRBV18 and TRBJ2-2, with 14 nucleotides matching TRBD2. V shed 4 bases and J 1 base; nucleotides not matched to a gene: 11. CDR3 length: 20 residues. Germline CDR1 KGHSH, CDR2 LQKENI. CDR3 loop: CASSRRGTSGGIRNTGELFF. For the CDR3, the DNA is TGTGCCAGCTCACGAAGAGGGACTAGCGGGGGAATAAGGAACACCGGGGAGCTGTTTTTT.

This clonotype was seen ten or more times. The chain uses TRBV29-1 and TRBJ1-5, with no clear D. Germline assignment: CDR1 SQVTM and CDR2 ANQGSEA. V was shortened by 4 bases and J by 3 bases, with 7 bases between the two germline ends. The CDR3 runs to 12 residues. As DNA, the CDR3 is TGCAGCGTTGGGGGTCTCAATCAGCCCCAGCATTTT. Amino acid sequence: CSVGGLNQPQHF.

This clonotype was recorded many times. The V and J genes are TRBV5-1 and TRBJ1-6, with 8 bases lining up with TRBD1. With V trimmed by 4 bases and J by 6 bases, 6 bases remained unmatched. This CDR3 has 15 residues. The germline CDR1 and CDR2 sequences are SGHRS and YFSETQ. CDR3 loop: CASSPDGQGNSPLHF. CDR3 sequence (DNA): TGCGCCAGCAGCCCCGACGGACAGGGTAATTCACCCCTCCACTTT.

This clonotype has at least ten counts. V gene TRBV6-1 combines with J gene TRBJ1-3; D is ambiguous. The CDR3 is 15 residues long. The germline gives CDR1 MNHNS, CDR2 SASEGT. Trimming took off 1 base at V and 4 bases at J, with 11 bases between the two ends. The CDR3 DNA is TGTGCCAGCAGTGAAGTAGGAGGTGGCGGAAACACCATATATTTT. This translates into CASSEVGGGGNTIYF.

This clonotype was observed at least ten times. The V gene is TRBV9, the J gene TRBJ2-1; D is undetermined. This CDR3 has 14 residues. Trimming removed 6 bases from V and 2 bases from J, with 12 bases in between. The germline gives CDR1 SGDLS, CDR2 YYNGEE. The CDR3 region has the DNA TGTGCCAGCACCCCGACACTAACCTACAATGAGCAGTTCTTC. Translated, it gives CASTPTLTYNEQFF.

Ten or more counts support this clonotype. J is TRBJ1-3 and V is TRBV10-3, with a tentative D call TRBD1 (5 bases). The germline V gene has CDR1 ENHRY and CDR2 SYGVKD. Trimming removed 0 bases from V and 2 bases from J, with 5 bases in between. This CDR3 comprises 14 residues. The DNA for the CDR3 is TGTGCCATCAGTGAGTCGGGGGCTGGAAACACCATATATTTT. Protein sequence: CAISESGAGNTIYF.

This clonotype has at least ten counts. The chain joins TRBV6-2 or TRBV6-3 to TRBJ1-1; the D gene is possibly TRBD1 (5 bases). The CDR3 totals 16 residues. Germline V gene data show CDR1 as MNHEY and CDR2 as SVGEGT. V was shortened by 6 bases and J by 0 bases, with 17 bases between the two germline ends. CDR3 in amino acids: CASRYASRQLNTEAFF. In DNA, the CDR3 is TGTGCCAGCAGATATGCGTCCCGACAGTTGAACACTGAAGCTTTCTTT.

This clonotype was recorded at least ten times. This may be a read error, as it is one base from a much larger clone. The chain employs TRBV5-1 and TRBJ2-2; no clear D gene. CDR1 is SGHRS, CDR2 YFSETQ, per germline. There are 15 residues in the CDR3. The V end lost 1 base, the J end lost 1 base, and 8 bases lay between the germline ends. Written as DNA, the CDR3 is TGCGCCAGCAGCTTGTGGGGAAAGAACACCGGGGAGCTGTTTTTT. Protein sequence: CASSLWGKNTGELFF.